The rows below give T cell receptor beta chains drawn from one sample of a study of CD4+ T cells in melanoma. Assay used: immunoSEQ multiplex PCR; TCRdb lists only in-frame clones, some missing. The sample yields about 9,900 clones, approximately 68% seen once. Sequenced input: cells from a culture (not recorded whether cultured in vitro). Receptors originate from a human donor with melanoma. CDR3s leave out the opening cysteine and the closing phenylalanine or tryptophan. A D gene is named only where the DNA matches it firmly.

D	V	J	CDR3
NA	TRBV30	TRBJ1-6	AWSVGWTDSPLH
NA	TRBV6-1	TRBJ1-2	ASSPSGVYGYT
NA	TRBV6-5	TRBJ2-2	ASSYSRRTNTGELF
NA	TRBV2	TRBJ1-2	ASSGGPGYT
NA	TRBV2	TRBJ2-1	ASTRGGTTLNEQF
NA	TRBV12-5	TRBJ2-3	ASASSGADTQY
NA	TRBV9	TRBJ2-1	ASNRNPTYLYNEQF
TRBD1	TRBV7-9	TRBJ2-5	ASSAGTGGPMGYQETQY
NA	TRBV10-2	TRBJ1-1	ASSDPSGNTEAF
NA	TRBV5-6	TRBJ1-1	ASSLGGFEAF